The T cell receptor (beta chain) described here comes from a study of T-cell reconstitution after alpha-beta-depleted transplantation in children. Study outcomes and limitations: Some patients showed high day-60 TCRbeta diversity, which derived from surviving recipient T cells and thymic progenitors. Newly generated T cells supplied most T-cell counts and diversity one year post-transplant. The study reportedly traced alpha-beta T cells about two months after transplant to several hundred expanded graft clones.

Preparation of the TCRbeta library was carried out with unique molecular identifiers. Each CDR3 protein is one row after TCRdb ran MiXCR on the PCR reads. The sample holds 250,000 to 300,000 distinct CDR3 sequences; nearly 8% are singletons and the top ten take 8.5% to 9.5%. Germline V gene sequence: CDR1 SEHNR, CDR2 FQNEAQ (reference sequence). There are 13 residues in the CDR3. V was pared by 2 bases and J by 16 bases, with 9 bases of the junction left unmatched. This clonotype was counted ten times or more. Its antigen remains unknown. J is TRBJ2-1 and V is TRBV7-9; 9 bases map to TRBD2. The sequence derives from a female patient aged 2-10 years who had a stem cell transplant for Fanconi anemia, so the T cells may come from the graft donor. The material was peripheral blood, obtained 360 days after TCRalphabeta/CD19-depleted stem cell transplant. For the CDR3, the DNA is TGTGCCAGCAGCTTAAGAGCGGGACTAGCCGAATTCTTC. It translates to CASSLRAGLAEFF.